Listed below are T cell receptor beta chains from one sample, sequenced in a study of blood T cell repertoires in COVID-19. Data came from immunoSEQ multiplex PCR; TCRdb stores just in-frame clones and leaves some out. The repertoire holds approximately 230,000 clones, with 86% as singletons. Sample: peripheral blood. These receptors were taken from a man in his thirties or forties who had recovered from COVID-19. Both conserved end residues are part of each CDR3.

v_gene	j_gene	len	CDR3aa
TRBV19	TRBJ1-2	15	CASTTIHGADYGYTF
TRBV18	TRBJ1-6	16	CASSGRRGESDSPLHF
TRBV12-3/TRBV12-4	TRBJ2-7	13	CASSLAPGYEQYF
TRBV19	TRBJ2-7	15	CASSIPARGSYEQYF
TRBV6-2/TRBV6-3	TRBJ2-5	15	CASSYPGYVKETQYF
TRBV7-9	TRBJ1-6	17	CASSLALGTGVWSPLHF
TRBV7-2	TRBJ1-1	14	CASSLVGGGAEAFF
TRBV27	TRBJ1-2	13	CASTSGTGVGYTF
TRBV30	TRBJ1-4	16	CAWSADRGQPNEKLFF
TRBV4-1	TRBJ2-3	14	CASSHGGGADTQYF
TRBV19	TRBJ2-7	15	CASSTESTGTYEQYF
TRBV28	TRBJ1-2	14	CASRADRGGYGYTF
TRBV27	TRBJ1-3	17	CASSPYRDSRSGNTIYF
TRBV24-1	TRBJ1-5	15	CATSDLRRYRQPQHF
TRBV9	TRBJ1-2	17	CASVTPAGGQGANGYTF
TRBV13	TRBJ1-4	16	CASSLGQGRIGEKLFF
TRBV12-5	TRBJ1-1	13	CASGPPGYTEAFF
TRBV2	TRBJ1-5	15	CASSAEQGRHQPQHF
TRBV4-2	TRBJ2-1	18	CASSQGNFIAGGQNEQFF
TRBV6-6	TRBJ1-3	16	CASSYAGGLSRNTIYF
TRBV5-1	TRBJ1-1	17	CASSLTRGLARNTEAFF
TRBV21-1	TRBJ2-2	18	CASSKISQGGPNTGELFF
TRBV20-1	TRBJ1-3	11	CSGGAGNTIYF
TRBV19	TRBJ1-2	14	CASSPNIQSLGCTF
TRBV3-1/TRBV3-2	TRBJ2-3	10	CASSQERQYF
TRBV27	TRBJ1-1	15	CASSFPSGVRRKAFF
TRBV7-7	TRBJ2-7	14	CASSLSPGSSEQYF
TRBV19	TRBJ1-2	14	CASSILTGVYGYTF
TRBV6-7	TRBJ2-7	18	CASSYSLVRGIALYEQYF
TRBV5-6	TRBJ1-2	16	CASSALMTGTIYGYTF
TRBV3-1/TRBV3-2	TRBJ2-5	14	CASSQVFRGETQYF
TRBV11-3	TRBJ1-3	16	CASSSGTIHSGNTIYF
TRBV13	TRBJ2-7	12	CASSQGDFEQYF
TRBV6-5	TRBJ1-1	15	CASTTRPTVNTEAFF
TRBV5-1	TRBJ1-2	13	CASSLEAGYGYTF
TRBV9	TRBJ2-3	15	CASSALSGGKYTQYF
TRBV30	TRBJ1-2	15	CAWSPRGQGVYGYTF
TRBV6-5	TRBJ1-1	16	CASSLQAVIRGTEAFF
TRBV14	TRBJ2-1	11	CASSQVLEQFF
TRBV5-6	TRBJ2-7	12	CASSQTGIEQYF
TRBV6-5	TRBJ1-6	15	CASSRDSSYNSPLHF
TRBV29-1	TRBJ1-2	12	CSVEPGAFGYTF
TRBV19	TRBJ1-6	17	CASTKRQAPGDNSPLHF
TRBV28	TRBJ2-5	16	CASSPVRGPGQETQYF
TRBV6-5	TRBJ1-1	13	CASSYSANTEAFF
TRBV6-5	TRBJ2-3	15	CASSPGQTNTDTQYF
TRBV10-3	TRBJ2-1	14	CAINDLAGYNEQFF
TRBV6-5	TRBJ1-1	12	CASSPRQSEAFF
TRBV5-6	TRBJ1-1	16	CASSDRGPRRNTEAFF
TRBV6-5	TRBJ1-1	15	CASSYSTPQETEAFF
TRBV4-2	TRBJ1-6	15	CASSQDTGIGSPLHF
TRBV3-1/TRBV3-2	TRBJ2-5	15	CASSPRSTTQETQYF
TRBV5-1	TRBJ1-6	14	CASRGTGWDSPLHF
TRBV5-1	TRBJ2-7	18	CASSILPPTGQGSYEQYF